Shown below are 19 T cell receptor beta chains from a single sample sequenced in a study of blood T cell repertoires in COVID-19. TCRdb's copy holds only in-frame clones and misses some; the assay was immunoSEQ multiplex PCR. In the table there are 95,000 to 100,000 clones, around nine tenths of which are singletons. Sequences were obtained from peripheral blood. These receptors all stem from a man aged 80 or over with acute or convalescent COVID-19.

This clone has a single count. The chain has TRBV29-1 and TRBJ2-7; tentative D call: TRBD2 (6 bases). V shed 8 bases and J shed 3 bases, with 14 bases lying between them. The CDR3 extends over 12 amino acids. The germline V gene encodes CDR1 SQVTM and CDR2 ANQGSEA. The CDR3 DNA sequence: TGCAGCTCATGGGACGGGAGCTACGAGCAGTACTTC. Translation: CSSWDGSYEQYF.

The chain joins TRBV6-6 to TRBJ1-1; 7 bases are a match to TRBD1. This CDR3 spans 15 amino acids. The germline V gene has CDR1 MNHNY and CDR2 SVGAGI (reference sequence). With 5 bases clipped from V and 0 bases from J, the junction kept 6 bases outside the gene matches. The CDR3 loop reads CASSQLGGLNTEAFF. The DNA for the CDR3 is TGTGCCAGCAGTCAACTAGGGGGCCTGAACACTGAAGCTTTCTTT.

The V gene is TRBV7-2, the J gene TRBJ2-7; D possibly corresponds to TRBD2 (6 bases). The length of the CDR3 is 13 residues. Germline CDR1 SGHTA, CDR2 FQGNSA. Between the trimmed V and J ends, which lost 7 bases and 2 bases, there was a span of 12 bases. CDR3 in DNA: TGTGCCAGCACCCTGGACTACCCCTACGAGCAGTACTTC. Protein sequence: CASTLDYPYEQYF.

This clone was seen just once. The chain's CDR3 is CASTETGRETQYF. Written as DNA, the CDR3 is TGTGCCAGCACCGAGACAGGGCGCGAGACCCAGTACTTC. V and J are TRBV6-1 and TRBJ2-5; 7 bases are shared with TRBD1. V dropped 7 bases and J dropped 5; count of bases not matched to a gene: 7. CDR3 size: 13 residues. CDR1 is MNHNS, CDR2 SASEGT, per germline.

The chain carries TRBV10-3 and TRBJ2-2, with a possible D match to TRBD1 (5 bases). The CDR3 has 13 residues. V lost 3 bases and J 7 bases, leaving 9 bases between the germline ends. Germline assignment: CDR1 ENHRY and CDR2 SYGVKD. The chain's CDR3 is CAISDSGFGELFF. The CDR3 DNA follows: TGTGCCATCAGTGATTCAGGGTTCGGGGAGCTGTTTTTT.

The gene calls are TRBV19 and TRBJ2-4; the match to TRBD1 covers 7 bases. The V and J ends lost 4 bases and 5 bases, in that order; junction bases with no gene match: 2. The CDR3 is made up of 13 amino acids. Germline CDR1 LNHDA, CDR2 SQIVND (reference sequence). The CDR3 coding sequence is TGTGCCAGTAGTACCGGGACAGAAAACATTCAGTACTTC. This codes for CASSTGTENIQYF. Full variable domain (missing parts from reference TRBV19 and TRBJ2-4): DGGITQSPKYLFRKEGQNVTLSCEQNLNHDAMYWYRQDPGQGLRLIYYSQIVNDFQKGDIAEGYSVSREKKESFPLTVTSAQKNPTAFYLCASSTGTENIQYFGAGTRLSVL.

The chain has TRBV9 and TRBJ2-5; D perhaps matches TRBD1 (9 bases). Germline V gene data show CDR1 as SGDLS and CDR2 as YYNGEE. The CDR3 consists of 15 residues. Trimming pared 3 bases from V and 2 bases from J, leaving 14 bases between. CDR3 nucleotide sequence: TGTGCCAGCAGCGGCGGGGGGACAGGGCAAGAGACCCAGTACTTC. Translating gives CASSGGGTGQETQYF.

This chain joins TRBV7-8 and TRBJ2-3; a possible D gene is TRBD2 (5 bases). The CDR3 length is 15 residues. The ends were cut back, 5 bases at V and 1 base at J, with 13 bases in the middle. Per the germline V gene, CDR1 is SGHVS and CDR2 is FQNEAQ. CDR3 sequence (DNA): TGTGCCAGCAGCGGAGACCGGGGTGGCACAGATACGCAGTATTTT. This sequence encodes CASSGDRGGTDTQYF.

The chain couples TRBV4-2 to TRBJ2-2; 15 bases map to TRBD2. The junction had 6 bases not matched to a gene; V was cut back by 2 bases and J by 2 bases. CDR1 and CDR2 (germline): LGHNA, YNFKEQ. The length of the CDR3 is 19 residues. CDR3 nucleotides: TGTGCCAGCAGCCAATACGGACTAGCGGGAGGGCCCAACACCGGGGAGCTGTTTTTT. Encoded protein: CASSQYGLAGGPNTGELFF.

The gene calls are TRBV5-4 and TRBJ2-7; weak D call: TRBD1 (5 bases). V was trimmed by 0 bases and J by 2 bases, leaving 12 bases between them. The CDR3 covers 15 residues. Germline CDR1 is SGHNT and CDR2 is YYREEE (reference sequence). The CDR3 sequence: CASSLGGVGAYEQYF. As DNA, the CDR3 is TGTGCCAGCAGCTTGGGAGGAGTAGGGGCCTACGAGCAGTACTTC.

This rearrangement joins TRBV9 to TRBJ1-1, with 10 nucleotides matching TRBD1. V dropped 3 bases and J dropped 9; count of bases not matched to a gene: 5. Germline V gene sequence: CDR1 SGDLS, CDR2 YYNGEE. The CDR3 consists of 13 residues. This CDR3 is CASSGGTGEKAFF. CDR3 DNA: TGTGCCAGCAGCGGCGGGACAGGGGAAAAAGCTTTCTTT.

The V gene is TRBV7-3, the J gene TRBJ2-1, with D possibly being TRBD2 (8 bases). Trimming left V 4 bases short and J 1 base short, with 14 bases between. Per germline, CDR1 SGHTA and CDR2 FQGTGA. The CDR3 consists of 16 residues. CDR3 in DNA: TGTGCCAGCAGCTCGTTAGCGGGACAGTCCTACAATGAGCAGTTCTTC. Amino acid sequence: CASSSLAGQSYNEQFF.

This rearrangement joins TRBV7-2 to TRBJ2-5, with D possibly being TRBD2 (6 bases). Looked up from germline, CDR1 is SGHTA and CDR2 is FQGNSA. V was pared by 5 bases and J by 5 bases, with 15 bases between. The CDR3 sequence is 14 residues long. DNA for the CDR3: TGTGCCAGCAGCCAAGGGGACTCCAGGGAGACCCAGTACTTC. It is translated as CASSQGDSRETQYF.

This clone was seen a few times. This sequence joins TRBV7-3 and TRBJ1-1; a weak D match, TRBD1 (5 bases). The CDR3 is made up of 13 amino acids. V was cut by 2 bases and J by 3 bases, with 7 bases left in between. The germline CDR1 and CDR2 sequences are SGHTA and FQGTGA. The CDR3 spells CASSLSGYTEAFF. The CDR3, as DNA: TGTGCCAGCAGCTTATCAGGGTACACTGAAGCTTTCTTT. Filled out from reference TRBV7-3 and TRBJ1-1, the complete variable domain reads GAGVSQTPSNKVTEKGKYVELRCDPISGHTALYWYRQSLGQGPEFLIYFQGTGAADDSGLPNDRFFAVRPEGSVSTLKIQRTERGDSAVYLCASSLSGYTEAFFGQGTRLTVV.

The chain is built from TRBV5-1 and TRBJ2-1; a weak D match, TRBD2 (5 bases). Germline CDR1 and CDR2: SGHRS and YFSETQ. The CDR3 is made up of 13 amino acids. V gave up 4 bases and J gave up 15 bases, with 20 bases separating them. The CDR3 region is CASSPPSGTGLFF. Here the CDR3 DNA reads TGCGCCAGCAGCCCGCCGTCGGGAACGGGTCTGTTCTTC.

The chain has TRBV6-5 and TRBJ1-5; 10 bases map to TRBD1. CDR1 is MNHEY and CDR2 is SVGAGI in the germline V gene. After removal of 9 bases from V and 6 bases from J, the junction contained 11 bases not matched to a gene. This CDR3 has 15 amino acids. CDR3 protein: CASRDRGIVRQPQHF. CDR3 sequence (DNA): TGTGCCAGTAGGGACAGGGGTATTGTGCGTCAGCCCCAGCATTTT.

In the case of this clone: Different DNA sequences within this sample yield the same CDR3. The V gene is TRBV7-3, the J gene TRBJ2-3; the match to TRBD1 covers 11 bases. There are 14 residues in the CDR3. V trimming: 2 bases; J trimming: 6 bases; junction bases outside the gene matches: 1. CDR1 is SGHTA and CDR2 is FQGTGA in the germline V gene. As DNA, the CDR3 is TGTGCCAGCAGCTTAGGACAGGGGGCCGATACGCAGTATTTT. Translated, it gives CASSLGQGADTQYF.

The chain is built from TRBV18 and TRBJ1-1; D unclear. Germline V CDR1 and CDR2: KGHSH, LQKENI. V was cut by 1 base and J by 7 bases, with 7 bases left in between. This CDR3 spans 12 amino acids. CDR3 DNA sequence: TGTGCCAGCTCACCACGAACGGGTGAAGCTTTCTTT. This encodes CASSPRTGEAFF. The whole variable domain, remainder taken from reference TRBV18 and TRBJ1-1, is NAGVMQNPRHLVRRRGQEARLRCSPMKGHSHVYWYRQLPEEGLKFMVYLQKENIIDESGMPKERFSAEFPKEGPSILRIQQVVRGDSAAYFCASSPRTGEAFFGQGTRLTVV.

The gene calls are TRBV27 and TRBJ1-1, with 10 bases aligning to TRBD1. This CDR3 comprises 15 residues. V lost 2 bases and J lost 5; bases outside the gene matches: 5. The V gene's germline CDR1 is MNHEY and CDR2 SMNVEV (reference sequence). The CDR3 reads CASSLGDRGGTEAFF. For the CDR3, the DNA is TGTGCCAGCAGTTTAGGGGACAGGGGAGGGACTGAAGCTTTCTTT.